The 8 T cell receptor beta chains below all came from one sample that was sequenced in a study of post-analysis software for immune sequencing data. Broader study findings: TRBV5-6, TRBV5-1 and TRBV20-1 belonged to a set of about five TRBV segments that were more frequent in patients than controls.

No antigen has been identified for these receptors. Unique molecular identifiers were present in the TCR beta cDNA libraries. TCRdb analysed the PCR reads with MiXCR anew, one entry per CDR3 protein. This sample has about 820,000 distinct CDR3 sequences, with under 70% found just once. Sequencing was carried out using blood. These receptors originate from a girl under 18 with multiple sclerosis.

This clonotype was recorded a few times. V and J are TRBV5-1 and TRBJ1-4; D remains unclear. The CDR3 has 14 residues. Germline V gene lookup returns CDR1 SGHRS and CDR2 YFSETQ. Trimming removed 0 bases from V and 0 bases from J, with 3 bases in between. CDR3 loop: CASSLETTNEKLFF. In DNA form, the CDR3 reads TGCGCCAGCAGCTTGGAGACAACTAATGAAAAACTGTTTTTT. The whole variable domain, remainder taken from reference TRBV5-1 and TRBJ1-4, is KAGVTQTPRYLIKTRGQQVTLSCSPISGHRSVSWYQQTPGQGLQFLFEYFSETQRNKGNFPGRFSGRQFSNSRSEMNVSTLELGDSALYLCASSLETTNEKLFFGSGTQLSVL.

The CDR3 DNA is TGTGCTAGTGGTTTTAGTGCCTACGAGCAGTACTTC. This translates into CASGFSAYEQYF. V and J are TRBV12-5 and TRBJ2-7; the D is unclear. This CDR3 comprises 12 residues. V shed 3 bases and J shed 2 bases, with 5 bases lying between them. Germline V gives CDR1 LGHNT, CDR2 FRNRAP.

The chain combines TRBV28 with TRBJ2-4, with D maybe TRBD1 (6 bases). The J call may be mistaken, given a closer DNA end match to TRBJ2-7. Germline CDR1 reads MDHEN; CDR2 reads SYDVKM. The CDR3 loop spans 15 amino acids. CDR3 bases: TGTGCCAGCAGTCCCGCATACAGGGAGAGGGGCGAGCAGTACTTC. Its protein product is CASSPAYRERGEQYF.

This clonotype occurred many times. This chain links TRBV6-4 with TRBJ2-3; D gene unclear. V was cut by 7 bases and J by 0 bases, with 14 bases left in between. Germline V lookup: CDR1 MRHNA, CDR2 SNTAGT. The CDR3 contains 15 residues. DNA of the CDR3: TGTGCCAGCACCCAGGACGGTTCTAGCACAGATACGCAGTATTTT. This encodes CASTQDGSSTDTQYF.

This rearrangement joins TRBV20-1 to TRBJ2-3; D is unresolved. Trimming pared 4 bases from V and 2 bases from J, leaving 10 bases between. This CDR3 has 13 residues. Germline V lookup: CDR1 DFQATT, CDR2 SNEGSKA (reference sequence). The CDR3 protein is CSANSIHTDTQYF. CDR3 nucleotide sequence: TGCAGTGCTAACAGTATACACACAGATACGCAGTATTTT.

The chain couples TRBV7-9 to TRBJ2-5; D assignment may be TRBD1 or TRBD2 (5 bases each). The germline V gene has CDR1 SEHNR and CDR2 FQNEAQ (reference sequence). V was pared by 5 bases and J by 2 bases, with 18 bases between. CDR3 size: 16 residues. Here the CDR3 DNA reads TGTGCCAGCAGCCGAGGGACGGCTGAGGGACAAGAGACCCAGTACTTC. Translating gives CASSRGTAEGQETQYF. The variable domain in full, completed from reference TRBV7-9 and TRBJ2-5, reads DTGVSQNPRHKITKRGQNVTFRCDPISEHNRLYWYRQTLGQGPEFLTYFQNEAQLEKSRLLSDRFSAERPKGSFSTLEIQRTEQGDSAMYLCASSRGTAEGQETQYFGPGTRLLVL.

This sequence joins TRBV12-5 and TRBJ2-4; 8 bases align to TRBD1. With the DNA end fitting TRBJ2-7 better, the J assignment may be wrong. The CDR3 extends over 13 amino acids. Looked up from germline, CDR1 is LGHNT and CDR2 is FRNRAP. The CDR3 spells CASGRDRGYEQYF. The DNA for the CDR3 is TGTGCTAGTGGTCGTGACAGGGGCTACGAGCAGTACTTC.

This clonotype was recorded a few times. V usage is TRBV21-1 and J usage is TRBJ2-1. TRBV21-1 represents a pseudogene. There are 15 residues in the CDR3. The CDR3 sequence: CASSKANRSYNEQFF. The CDR3 region has the DNA TGTGCCAGCAGCAAAGCGAACCGCTCCTACAATGAGCAGTTCTTC.